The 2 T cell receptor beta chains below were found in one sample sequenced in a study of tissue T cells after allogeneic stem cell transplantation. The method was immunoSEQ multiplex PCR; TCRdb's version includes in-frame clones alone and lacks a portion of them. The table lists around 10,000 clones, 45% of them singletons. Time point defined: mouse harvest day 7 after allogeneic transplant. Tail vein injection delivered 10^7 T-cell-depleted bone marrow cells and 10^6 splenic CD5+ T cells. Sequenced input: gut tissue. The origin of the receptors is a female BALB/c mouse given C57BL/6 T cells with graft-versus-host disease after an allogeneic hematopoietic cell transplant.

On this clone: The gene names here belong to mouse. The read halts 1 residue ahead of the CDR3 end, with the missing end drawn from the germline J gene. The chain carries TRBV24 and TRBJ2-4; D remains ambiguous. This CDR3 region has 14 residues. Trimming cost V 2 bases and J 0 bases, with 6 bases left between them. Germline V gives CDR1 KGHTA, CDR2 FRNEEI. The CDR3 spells CASSLTSSQNTLYF. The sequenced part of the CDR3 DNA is TGTGCCAGCAGTCTGACTAGCAGTCAAAACACCTTGTAC.

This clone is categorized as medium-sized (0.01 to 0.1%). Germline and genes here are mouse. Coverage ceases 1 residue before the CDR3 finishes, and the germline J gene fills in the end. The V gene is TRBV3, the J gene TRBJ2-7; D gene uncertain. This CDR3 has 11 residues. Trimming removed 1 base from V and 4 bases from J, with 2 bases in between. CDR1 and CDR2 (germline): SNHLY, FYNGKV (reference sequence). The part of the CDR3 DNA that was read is TGTGCCAGCAGCTTAGGGTATGAACAGTAC. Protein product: CASSLGYEQY. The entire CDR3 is CASSLGYEQYF.